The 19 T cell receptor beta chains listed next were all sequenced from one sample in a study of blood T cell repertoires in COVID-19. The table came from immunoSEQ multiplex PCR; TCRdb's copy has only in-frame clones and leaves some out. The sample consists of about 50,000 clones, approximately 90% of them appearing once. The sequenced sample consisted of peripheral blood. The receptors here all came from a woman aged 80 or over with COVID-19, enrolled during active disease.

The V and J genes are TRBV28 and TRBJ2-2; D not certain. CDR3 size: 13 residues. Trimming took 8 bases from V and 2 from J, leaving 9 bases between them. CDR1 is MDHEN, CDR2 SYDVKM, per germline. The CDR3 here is CASYGRNTGELFF. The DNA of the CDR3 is TGTGCCAGCTATGGCAGAAACACCGGGGAGCTGTTTTTT.

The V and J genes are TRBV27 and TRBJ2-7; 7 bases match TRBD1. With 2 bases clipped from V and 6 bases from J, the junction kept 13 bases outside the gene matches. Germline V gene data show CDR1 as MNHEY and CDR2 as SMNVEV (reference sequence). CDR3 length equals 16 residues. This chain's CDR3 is CASSLRRQGRYGEQYF. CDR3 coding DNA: TGTGCCAGCAGTTTACGCCGACAGGGCCGGTACGGCGAGCAGTACTTC.

CDR3 sequence (DNA): TGTGCCAGCAGCCTTGGGACTAGCGGTTACCAAGAGACCCAGTACTTC. It translates to CASSLGTSGYQETQYF. The V call is TRBV4-2, the J call TRBJ2-5; 11 bases agree with TRBD2. Germline V gives CDR1 LGHNA, CDR2 YNFKEQ. This CDR3 is built from 16 residues. V shed 4 bases and J 0 bases; nucleotides not matched to a gene: 4.

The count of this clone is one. In DNA form, the CDR3 reads TGTGCCAGCAGCAGACAGGGGTACTACAATGAGCAGTTCTTC. This gives the protein CASSRQGYYNEQFF. The rearrangement links TRBV7-9 to TRBJ2-1, with TRBD1 matching 8 bases. The J segment lost 3 bases and the V segment lost 5 bases, leaving 3 bases of the junction unmatched. The CDR3 length is 14 residues. Germline V lookup: CDR1 SEHNR, CDR2 FQNEAQ (reference sequence). Using reference TRBV7-9 and TRBJ2-1 for the parts outside the CDR3, the full variable domain is DTGVSQNPRHKITKRGQNVTFRCDPISEHNRLYWYRQTLGQGPEFLTYFQNEAQLEKSRLLSDRFSAERPKGSFSTLEIQRTEQGDSAMYLCASSRQGYYNEQFFGPGTRLTVL.

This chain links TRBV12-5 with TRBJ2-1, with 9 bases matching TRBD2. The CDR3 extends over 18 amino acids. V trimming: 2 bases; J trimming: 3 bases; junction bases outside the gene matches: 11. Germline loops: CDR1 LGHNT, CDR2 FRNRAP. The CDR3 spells CASGLPRGGGDFYNEQFF. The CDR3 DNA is TGTGCTAGTGGTTTGCCCCGCGGCGGGGGGGATTTCTACAATGAGCAGTTCTTC.

The CDR3 reads CASASGTVNTGELFF. The CDR3 nucleotides are TGCGCCAGCGCGTCCGGGACAGTTAACACCGGGGAGCTGTTTTTT. V usage is TRBV5-1 and J usage is TRBJ2-2; 7 nucleotides agree with TRBD1. CDR3 length: 15 residues. In germline, CDR1 is SGHRS, CDR2 YFSETQ. Germline trimming cut 7 bases from V and 2 bases from J; bases unmatched to any gene: 8. Full variable domain (outside the CDR3, taken from reference TRBV5-1 and TRBJ2-2): KAGVTQTPRYLIKTRGQQVTLSCSPISGHRSVSWYQQTPGQGLQFLFEYFSETQRNKGNFPGRFSGRQFSNSRSEMNVSTLELGDSALYLCASASGTVNTGELFFGEGSRLTVL.

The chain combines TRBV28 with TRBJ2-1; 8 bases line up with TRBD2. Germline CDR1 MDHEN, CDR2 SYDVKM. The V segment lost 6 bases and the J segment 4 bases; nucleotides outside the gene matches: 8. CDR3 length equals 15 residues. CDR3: CASRGLALQYNEQFF. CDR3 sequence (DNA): TGTGCCAGCAGAGGACTAGCTCTACAGTACAATGAGCAGTTCTTC.

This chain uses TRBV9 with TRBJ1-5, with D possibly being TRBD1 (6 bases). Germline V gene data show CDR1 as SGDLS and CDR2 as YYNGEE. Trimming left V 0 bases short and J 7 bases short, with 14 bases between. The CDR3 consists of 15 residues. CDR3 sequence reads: CASSVGLQGYQPQHF. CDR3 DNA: TGTGCCAGCAGCGTAGGGCTACAGGGTTACCAGCCCCAGCATTTT. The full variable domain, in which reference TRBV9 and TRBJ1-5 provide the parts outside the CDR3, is DSGVTQTPKHLITATGQRVTLRCSPRSGDLSVYWYQQSLDQGLQFLIQYYNGEERAKGNILERFSAQQFPDLHSELNLSSLELGDSALYFCASSVGLQGYQPQHFGDGTRLSIL.

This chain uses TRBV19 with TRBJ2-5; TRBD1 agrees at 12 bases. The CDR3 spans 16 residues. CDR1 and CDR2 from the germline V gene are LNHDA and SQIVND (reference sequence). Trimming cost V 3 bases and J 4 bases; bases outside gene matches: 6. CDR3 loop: CASSIGTGGGRETQYF. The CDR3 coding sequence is TGTGCCAGTAGTATCGGGACAGGGGGCGGGAGAGAGACCCAGTACTTC.

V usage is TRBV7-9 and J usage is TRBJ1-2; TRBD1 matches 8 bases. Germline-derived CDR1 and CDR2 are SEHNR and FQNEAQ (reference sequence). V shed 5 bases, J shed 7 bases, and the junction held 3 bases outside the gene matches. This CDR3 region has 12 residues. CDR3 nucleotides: TGTGCCAGCAGCCCGACAGGGGTTGGCTACACCTTC. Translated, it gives CASSPTGVGYTF.

The CDR3 here is CASSFGGTGVYGYTF. CDR3 DNA sequence: TGTGCCAGCAGTTTCGGCGGGACAGGGGTCTATGGCTACACCTTC. V is TRBV28 and J is TRBJ1-2; 10 bases fit TRBD1. The CDR3 length is 15 residues. Germline V gene lookup returns CDR1 MDHEN and CDR2 SYDVKM. With V trimmed by 3 bases and J by 4 bases, 5 bases remained unmatched.

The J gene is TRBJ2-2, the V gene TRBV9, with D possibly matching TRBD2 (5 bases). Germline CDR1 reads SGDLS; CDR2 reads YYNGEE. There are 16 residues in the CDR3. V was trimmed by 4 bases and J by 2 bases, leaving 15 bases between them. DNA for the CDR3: TGTGCCAGCAGCCCCCGATTTGGGAGAAACACCGGGGAGCTGTTTTTT. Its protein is CASSPRFGRNTGELFF.

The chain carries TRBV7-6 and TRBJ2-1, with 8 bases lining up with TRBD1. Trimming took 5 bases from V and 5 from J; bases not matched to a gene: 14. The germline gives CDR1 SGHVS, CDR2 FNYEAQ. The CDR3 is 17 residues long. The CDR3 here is CASSLQSMGQEHNEQFF. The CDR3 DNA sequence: TGTGCCAGCAGCCTCCAAAGCATGGGACAGGAGCACAATGAGCAGTTCTTC.

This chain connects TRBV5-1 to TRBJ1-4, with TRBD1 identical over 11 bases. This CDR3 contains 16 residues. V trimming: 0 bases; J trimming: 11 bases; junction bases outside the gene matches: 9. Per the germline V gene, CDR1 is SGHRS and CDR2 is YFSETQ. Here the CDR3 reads CASSLDGQGASGKLFF. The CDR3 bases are TGCGCCAGCAGCTTGGATGGACAGGGGGCTTCGGGGAAACTGTTTTTT. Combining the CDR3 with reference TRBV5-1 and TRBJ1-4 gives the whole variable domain KAGVTQTPRYLIKTRGQQVTLSCSPISGHRSVSWYQQTPGQGLQFLFEYFSETQRNKGNFPGRFSGRQFSNSRSEMNVSTLELGDSALYLCASSLDGQGASGKLFFGSGTQLSVL.

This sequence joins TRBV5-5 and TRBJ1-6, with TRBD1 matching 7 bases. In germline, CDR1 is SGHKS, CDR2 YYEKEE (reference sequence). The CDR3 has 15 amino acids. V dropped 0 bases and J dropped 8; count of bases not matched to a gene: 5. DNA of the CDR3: TGTGCCAGCAGCTTGGTGGGCAGGGGGGATTCACCCCTCCACTTT. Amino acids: CASSLVGRGDSPLHF.

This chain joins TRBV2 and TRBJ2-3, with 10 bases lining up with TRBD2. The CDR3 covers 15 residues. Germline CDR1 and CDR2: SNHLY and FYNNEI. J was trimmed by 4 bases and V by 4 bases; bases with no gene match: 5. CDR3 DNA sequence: TGTGCCAGCAGTGGGCTAGCGGGAGTGGCAGATACGCAGTATTTT. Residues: CASSGLAGVADTQYF.

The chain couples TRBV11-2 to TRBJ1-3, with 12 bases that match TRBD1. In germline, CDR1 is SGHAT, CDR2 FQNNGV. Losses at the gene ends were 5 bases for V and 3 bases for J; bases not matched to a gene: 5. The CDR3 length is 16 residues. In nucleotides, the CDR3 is TGTGCCAGCAGCAAGGGACAGGGGGCTGTTGGAAACACCATATATTTT. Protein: CASSKGQGAVGNTIYF.

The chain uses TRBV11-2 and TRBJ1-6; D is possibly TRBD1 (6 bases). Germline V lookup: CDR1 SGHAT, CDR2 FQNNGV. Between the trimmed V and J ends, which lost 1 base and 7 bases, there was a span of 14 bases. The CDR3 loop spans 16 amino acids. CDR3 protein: CASSLVAGQGNSPLHF. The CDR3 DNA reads TGTGCCAGCAGCTTAGTTGCGGGTCAGGGGAATTCACCCCTCCACTTT. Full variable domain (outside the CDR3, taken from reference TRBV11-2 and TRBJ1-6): EAGVAQSPRYKIIEKRQSVAFWCNPISGHATLYWYQQILGQGPKLLIQFQNNGVVDDSQLPKDRFSAERLKGVDSTLKIQPAKLEDSAVYLCASSLVAGQGNSPLHFGNGTRLTVT.

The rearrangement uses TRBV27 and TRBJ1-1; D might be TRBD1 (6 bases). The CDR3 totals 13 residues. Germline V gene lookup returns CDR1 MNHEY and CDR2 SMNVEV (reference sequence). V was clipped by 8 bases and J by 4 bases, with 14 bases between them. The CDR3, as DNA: TGTGCCAGCGTACCCTTGGGGGCCACTGAAGCTTTCTTT. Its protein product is CASVPLGATEAFF.